This section outlines one T cell receptor beta chain sequence together with its context. This clone was recorded a few times. Which antigen it targets is not known. Base quality data are lacking; no much larger clone is found one base away. The Qiagen DNeasy kit was used to extract genomic DNA from unsorted PBMCs and from the negatively selected CD4+ and CD8+ fractions. TCR beta CDR3 regions were subjected to amplification by immunoSEQ multiplex PCR with primers that anneal to V and J segments. A synthetic immune receptor repertoire was used to minimize amplification bias, and any remaining bias was removed computationally after sequencing. Per the authors' processing: Custom Python scripts were used to quantify repertoire diversity as the Shannon entropy index. The unsorted, CD4+ and CD8+ repertoires were each analyzed separately, with the exception of combined analyses, where CD4+ and CD8+ sequences were merged in silico. Clonal expansion was defined as at least a 2-fold frequency increase after treatment relative to C1D1, with a pseudocount of 0.5 for undetected baseline clones. Clones with 0 or 1 copy at C1D1 were defined as singleton clones, while clones with 2 or more copies were defined as non-singleton clones. Clones expanded in unsorted samples were annotated as CD4+, CD8+ or unknown by matching protein sequences in sorted samples from the same patient. Wilcoxon tests on paired samples were used to test diversity changes from C1D1 to C4D1. In TCRdb, the immuneACCESS table is reduced to in-frame sequences with V and J assigned. These tables do not hold every clone; where another copy was compared, an unresolved V gene accounts for under half, and the others remain unexplained. That table gives V, J and clone size, and the DNA gave D and trimming. The sample table holds around 9,800 clones, of which about 68% were seen once. Clones ranked in the top ten supply less than 6% of the sample.

This specimen belongs to a study of PD-1 blockade in classical Hodgkin lymphoma (dated by TCRdb to 2020 to 2021). Study-level background: Nivolumab dosing was 3 mg/kg intravenously every 2 weeks, continuing until either disease progression or unacceptable toxicity. A peripheral blood immune signature of response to PD-1 blockade in classical Hodgkin lymphoma was defined using TCR beta sequencing and CyTOF.

CDR1 and CDR2, looked up from the germline V gene, are SGHTA and FQGTGA. The CDR3 spans 16 residues, from the cysteine through the phenylalanine. Only CDR3 DNA remains: 48 bases, in frame from the first base. V and J are truncated by 0 bases and 2 bases respectively, leaving an intervening sequence of 12 bases. Here is what the overall study found, with its caveats: Lower diversity was observed in patients in whom nivolumab was started less than 1 year after ASCT, and these patients were excluded from later analyses so that confounding by immune reconstitution would be avoided. Among trial patients, those achieving complete response had baseline diversity similar to that of newly diagnosed patients, while diversity was significantly lower in partial responders and progressors. Newly diagnosed patients were reported to have lower baseline TCR diversity than healthy donors, and relapsed/refractory patients were reported to have lower baseline TCR diversity still. The study was restricted to a single clinical trial cohort, and the causes of repertoire differences, possibly disease activity or prior therapy, were left undefined. CD4+ but not CD8+ TCR diversity rose significantly by C4D1 (p=0.0027 vs p=0.16), most apparent in complete responders (p=0.02).

This specimen's time point label, per the study, means: cycle 4 day 1 (C4D1), after six to seven weeks of nivolumab. Relapse after autologous stem cell transplantation had occurred in all trial patients, and cohorts A, B and C were distinguished by prior brentuximab vedotin exposure. A Miltenyi CD4+ T cell isolation kit was used for magnetic negative selection to purify CD4+ T cells from thawed PBMCs. The trial cohort comprised about 60 patients with relapsed/refractory classical Hodgkin lymphoma whose best overall responses were complete response, partial response or progressive disease. In the multi-cohort phase II CheckMate 205 trial, trial patients received single-agent nivolumab. Best overall response was determined by an independent review committee according to the 2007 International Working Group response criteria. Trial PBMCs were collected immediately before nivolumab initiation (C1D1) and during therapy at cycle 2 day 1 and cycle 4 day 1. Peripheral blood was collected in 8 mL Vacutainer Cell Preparation Tubes, from which PBMCs were isolated by centrifugation and then cryopreserved. Purified CD4+ and CD8+ fractions were generated only in cases for which an additional PBMC sample was available. Magnetically labelled cells were removed on LS columns in a quadroMACS separator, and the flow-through was retained as the purified fraction.

The TCR originated in a human donor with classical Hodgkin lymphoma. Here the chain combines TRBV7-3 and TRBJ2-3; the D gene cannot be resolved reliably. The starting material was CD4+ T cells from blood, obtained before the fourth cycle of nivolumab. CDR3 region: CASSLTFRPTTDTQYF. The bases read TGTGCCAGCAGCTTAACGTTCCGGCCTACCACAGATACGCAGTATTTT.